These 11 T cell receptor beta chains originate from one sample sequenced in a study of CD8+CD57+ T cells in acquired aplastic anemia. Genomic DNA constituted the template upon which TCR beta VDJ and CDR3 profiling was performed. TCRdb used MiXCR to reprocess the reads, holding one entry per CDR3 protein. The table has some 150,000 distinct CDR3 sequences, around 41% seen once. Input material: sorted CD4+, CD8+, or CD8+CD57+ T cells (not recorded which) from PBMCs. All receptors derive from a human donor in good health, serving as a control.

As regards this clonotype: A much larger clonotype is one base distant, so this may be a read error. The chain links TRBV20-1 to TRBJ2-3; 14 nucleotides match TRBD2. Germline V CDR1 and CDR2: DFQATT, SNEGSKA (reference sequence). With 6 bases clipped from V and 4 bases from J, the junction kept 6 bases outside the gene matches. The CDR3 extends over 15 amino acids. This CDR3 is CSASTSGGAPDTQYF. CDR3 coding DNA: TGCAGTGCCTCGACTAGCGGGGGGGCCCCAGATACGCAGTATTTT.

This clonotype was detected ten times or more. V and J are TRBV19 and TRBJ2-1; a weak D match, TRBD2 (5 bases). Looked up from germline, CDR1 is LNHDA and CDR2 is SQIVND (reference sequence). The CDR3 contains 15 residues. With 2 bases removed from V and 6 bases from J, the gap between germline ends came to 14 bases. The CDR3 is CASSITGSPPNEQFF. CDR3 coding DNA: TGTGCCAGTAGTATAACGGGATCACCGCCCAATGAGCAGTTCTTC. Full variable domain (rest looked up from reference TRBV19 and TRBJ2-1): DGGITQSPKYLFRKEGQNVTLSCEQNLNHDAMYWYRQDPGQGLRLIYYSQIVNDFQKGDIAEGYSVSREKKESFPLTVTSAQKNPTAFYLCASSITGSPPNEQFFGPGTRLTVL.

The sample holds one count of this clonotype. The rearrangement links TRBV20-1 to TRBJ2-7, with 7 bases fitting TRBD2. This CDR3 contains 15 residues. CDR1 and CDR2 (germline): DFQATT, SNEGSKA (reference sequence). Germline trimming cut 2 bases from V and 6 bases from J; bases unmatched to any gene: 13. The CDR3 coding sequence is TGCAGTGCTAGATGGTGGGGAGGGCCTGGCTTCGAGCAGTACTTC. Its protein product is CSARWWGGPGFEQYF.

This clonotype was detected ten times or more. The rearrangement links TRBV12-3 or TRBV12-4 to TRBJ1-6; a weak D match, TRBD1 (5 bases). V lost 6 bases and J lost 2, with 20 bases in between. This CDR3 has 18 amino acids. CDR3 in amino acids: CASRDEDSHLPYNSPLHF. The DNA of the CDR3 is TGTGCCAGCAGAGACGAAGACAGCCATCTCCCCTATAATTCACCCCTCCACTTT.

This clonotype was counted many times. A read error is possible here, since a much larger clone lies one base away. The chain carries TRBV10-3 and TRBJ1-1; 7 bases are shared with TRBD1. The CDR3 sequence is 15 residues long. V lost 0 bases, J lost 7 bases, and 8 bases stayed unmatched. Germline V lookup: CDR1 ENHRY, CDR2 SYGVKD. The DNA for the CDR3 is TGTGCCATCAGTGAGTCTTCGACAGGGCCCATTGAAGCTTTCTTT. Protein sequence: CAISESSTGPIEAFF.

This clonotype showed up many times. The V call is TRBV7-6, the J call TRBJ2-3, with 9 bases that match TRBD1. This CDR3 has 15 amino acids. The ends lost 6 bases at V and 6 bases at J; junction bases unmatched: 10. Germline CDR1 is SGHVS and CDR2 is FNYEAQ. The CDR3 sequence: CASSRTGQGGDTQYF. CDR3 DNA sequence: TGTGCCAGCAGTCGAACGGGACAGGGTGGCGATACGCAGTATTTT.

J is TRBJ2-2 and V is TRBV18; weak D call: TRBD1 (5 bases). Germline lookup yields CDR1 KGHSH and CDR2 LQKENI. With 3 bases removed from V and 6 bases from J, the gap between germline ends came to 14 bases. This CDR3 is 15 amino acids long. The CDR3 here is CASSPRQGQAGELFF. As DNA, the CDR3 is TGTGCCAGCTCACCGAGGCAGGGTCAAGCCGGGGAGCTGTTTTTT.

This clonotype was seen many times. V is TRBV10-3 and J is TRBJ2-7; D call uncertain. Germline-derived CDR1 and CDR2 are ENHRY and SYGVKD. This CDR3 comprises 11 residues. With 8 bases removed from V and 3 bases from J, the gap between germline ends came to 8 bases. This chain's CDR3 is CAIQGGYEQYF. In DNA, the CDR3 is TGTGCCATCCAAGGTGGCTACGAGCAGTACTTC.

J is TRBJ2-5 and V is TRBV12-3 or TRBV12-4; 7 bases are shared with TRBD2. The J call may be faulty, since TRBJ2-1 better matches the DNA end. The CDR3 is made up of 17 amino acids. This chain's CDR3 is CASSGQGAGNSYNEQFF. The CDR3 nucleotides are TGTGCCAGCTCCGGCCAAGGAGCGGGGAACTCCTACAATGAGCAGTTCTTC.

This clonotype turned up a few times. This may arise from a read error, as a much more abundant clone is one base away. This rearrangement joins TRBV10-3 to TRBJ2-7; no reliable D call. Germline CDR1 and CDR2: ENHRY and SYGVKD. The CDR3 has 13 amino acids. The CDR3 spells CASSDYGTYERYF. In nucleotides, the CDR3 is TGTGCCAGCAGTGATTACGGTACCTACGAGCGGTACTTC.

The table lists this clonotype with many counts. This chain connects TRBV29-1 to TRBJ2-5; D remains unclear. V was pared by 7 bases and J by 2 bases, with 14 bases between. In germline, CDR1 is SQVTM, CDR2 ANQGSEA. CDR3 length equals 13 residues. The CDR3 sequence is CSAPVLGQETQYF. The CDR3 DNA reads TGCAGCGCCCCCGTTCTGGGTCAAGAGACCCAGTACTTC.